These 32 T cell receptor beta chains were sequenced from one sample in a study of monozygotic twins with inflammatory bowel disease. TCRdb reprocessed the 5' RACE reads and stores each CDR3 protein as one record, lacking DNA. This sample carries some 190,000 distinct CDR3 sequences, with under 8.5% going to the ten biggest clones. Input material: blood. The receptors originated from a human donor with ulcerative colitis or Crohn's disease, or a healthy co-twin of an affected twin (not recorded which).

This chain joins TRBV6-2 or TRBV6-3 and TRBJ2-1. CDR1 and CDR2 (germline): MNHEY, SVGEGT. The CDR3 totals 16 residues. CDR3 sequence reads: CASSLKGVSSYNEQFF.

V and J are TRBV5-1 and TRBJ2-3; TCRdb's assignment of TRBD1 cannot be checked, as there is no DNA. This CDR3 comprises 17 residues. Germline CDR1 reads SGHRS; CDR2 reads YFSETQ. CDR3 loop: CASSPWGADSSTDTQYF.

The V gene is TRBV4-2, the J gene TRBJ1-2; no DNA is available, so the TRBD1 call from TCRdb remains unchecked. Germline V CDR1 and CDR2: LGHNA, YNFKEQ. The CDR3 is 16 residues long. The CDR3 region is CASSQIRPSGAYGYTF.

CDR3 in amino acids: CAWSVLVGELFF. This chain links TRBV30 with TRBJ2-2. Germline V CDR1 and CDR2: GTSNPN, SVGIG (reference sequence). The CDR3 runs to 12 residues.

The chain carries TRBV4-2 and TRBJ2-7. Germline values: CDR1 LGHNA, CDR2 YNFKEQ. The CDR3 covers 14 residues. CDR3 region: CASSQDRVGYEQYF.

This sequence joins TRBV5-6 and TRBJ2-7. Germline V gene sequence: CDR1 SGHDT, CDR2 YYEEEE. CDR3 length equals 16 residues. The CDR3 here is CASSLSGQASSYEQYF.

This CDR3 is CASSLYSGGADTQYF. This rearrangement joins TRBV5-1 to TRBJ2-3; lacking DNA, the TRBD1 call made by TCRdb goes unchecked. Germline values: CDR1 SGHRS, CDR2 YFSETQ. The CDR3 is 15 residues long.

The rearrangement joins TRBV5-1 to TRBJ2-5. CDR3 length equals 11 residues. Germline CDR1 reads SGHRS; CDR2 reads YFSETQ. The chain's CDR3 is CASSLGGTQYF.

This clonotype is medium-sized by frequency. The chain couples TRBV12-3 or TRBV12-4 to TRBJ2-2; TCRdb's D call of TRBD1 is untestable without DNA. CDR3 length: 16 residues. This CDR3 is CASRQARTDNTGELFF.

CDR3 region: CASSLTDRGFTEAFF. The V and J genes are TRBV9 and TRBJ1-1; TCRdb picks TRBD1, but there is no DNA to check that call. CDR1 is SGDLS and CDR2 is YYNGEE in the germline V gene. The CDR3 consists of 15 residues.

V usage is TRBV28 and J usage is TRBJ2-7; absent DNA, TCRdb's TRBD1 call cannot be checked. Per germline, CDR1 MDHEN and CDR2 SYDVKM. The CDR3 has 15 amino acids. The CDR3 sequence is CASWRPTGDSYEQYF.

The chain employs TRBV12-3 or TRBV12-4 and TRBJ2-3; lacking DNA, the TRBD1 call made by TCRdb goes unchecked. The CDR3 contains 13 residues. CDR3 in amino acids: CASSLGGWDTQYF.

V usage is TRBV6-2 or TRBV6-3 and J usage is TRBJ1-5; without DNA, the TCRdb call of TRBD1 cannot be checked. Germline V lookup: CDR1 MNHEY, CDR2 SVGEGT. This CDR3 has 16 amino acids. CDR3 sequence reads: CASSRLGQASNQPQHF.

The J gene is TRBJ1-6, the V gene TRBV20-1; the TRBD1 assignment by TCRdb is unverifiable without DNA. The CDR3 consists of 16 residues. Germline V gene lookup returns CDR1 DFQATT and CDR2 SNEGSKA (reference sequence). The CDR3 loop reads CSARIESDRDNSPLHF.

The chain carries TRBV5-1 and TRBJ1-6. Germline V gene sequence: CDR1 SGHRS, CDR2 YFSETQ. The CDR3 is 15 amino acids. The CDR3 protein is CASSRTGGATSPLHF.

The gene calls are TRBV19 and TRBJ2-3; the TRBD1 assignment by TCRdb is unverifiable without DNA. The germline CDR1 and CDR2 sequences are LNHDA and SQIVND (reference sequence). The CDR3 length is 16 residues. The CDR3 loop reads CASNLGGGPSTDTQYF. The full variable domain, with the rest looked up from reference TRBV19 and TRBJ2-3, is DGGITQSPKYLFRKEGQNVTLSCEQNLNHDAMYWYRQDPGQGLRLIYYSQIVNDFQKGDIAEGYSVSREKKESFPLTVTSAQKNPTAFYLCASNLGGGPSTDTQYFGPGTRLTVL.

The chain uses TRBV7-8 and TRBJ1-5; TCRdb proposes TRBD1, but this gene call is untestable without DNA. The CDR3 totals 14 residues. Per germline, CDR1 SGHVS and CDR2 FQNEAQ. CDR3 loop: CASSQGVTNQPQHF.

The chain combines TRBV6-2 or TRBV6-3 with TRBJ2-5; TCRdb names TRBD1, which stays unverified in the absence of DNA. CDR1 and CDR2 from the germline V gene are MNHEY and SVGEGT. The CDR3 is 15 residues long. The CDR3 region is CASSYTRGEARTQYF.

The V gene is TRBV12-3 or TRBV12-4, the J gene TRBJ2-5; there is no DNA to check the TCRdb D call of TRBD1. There are 14 residues in the CDR3. The chain's CDR3 is CASMVGWGVETQYF.

This chain connects TRBV5-1 to TRBJ2-1; as DNA is missing, the TRBD2 call by TCRdb cannot be tested. The CDR3 consists of 20 residues. Germline CDR1 SGHRS, CDR2 YFSETQ. CDR3 protein: CASSTSFLAGNPSSYNEQFF.

The chain carries TRBV6-1 and TRBJ1-1; TCRdb lists TRBD1, though no DNA is available to test this call. This CDR3 is built from 14 residues. Germline V gene lookup returns CDR1 MNHNS and CDR2 SASEGT. This CDR3 is CASNLGQTNTEAFF.

The chain joins TRBV12-3 or TRBV12-4 to TRBJ2-1. This CDR3 region has 13 residues. CDR3 sequence reads: CASSLNDDNEQFF.

The gene calls are TRBV12-3 or TRBV12-4 and TRBJ1-5; the D call from TCRdb, TRBD1, cannot be confirmed without DNA. CDR3 length: 13 residues. The chain's CDR3 is CASTFGANQPQHF.

This chain connects TRBV4-3 to TRBJ1-4. This CDR3 has 13 residues. Germline loops: CDR1 LGHNA, CDR2 YSLEER. CDR3 sequence reads: CASSQATAEKLFF.

The V and J genes are TRBV29-1 and TRBJ1-1; checking the TCRdb D call of TRBD1 is not possible without DNA. CDR1 is SQVTM and CDR2 is ANQGSEA in the germline V gene. The CDR3 totals 13 residues. CDR3 loop: CSVEGQDNTEAFF.

V gene TRBV5-1 combines with J gene TRBJ1-4. CDR3 length equals 16 residues. The germline gives CDR1 SGHRS, CDR2 YFSETQ. The CDR3 reads CASSLGPQATNEKLFF.

The gene calls are TRBV20-1 and TRBJ2-7; TCRdb gives TRBD2 as the D gene, but with no DNA this cannot be confirmed. This CDR3 comprises 11 residues. Per the germline V gene, CDR1 is DFQATT and CDR2 is SNEGSKA (reference sequence). CDR3 in amino acids: CSASPTSGQYF.

The J gene is TRBJ2-1, the V gene TRBV30. Germline V gene data show CDR1 as GTSNPN and CDR2 as SVGIG (reference sequence). The CDR3 totals 13 residues. CDR3: CAWSVDGYNEQFF.

The rearrangement uses TRBV30 and TRBJ1-1. The CDR3 loop spans 13 amino acids. Germline V gene data show CDR1 as GTSNPN and CDR2 as SVGIG (reference sequence). The CDR3 loop reads CAWSGPLNTEAFF.

CDR3 sequence: CASSKIGADTQYF. The J gene is TRBJ2-3, the V gene TRBV6-1; as DNA is missing, the TRBD1 call by TCRdb cannot be tested. The V gene's germline CDR1 is MNHNS and CDR2 SASEGT. This CDR3 comprises 13 residues.

The chain combines TRBV10-3 with TRBJ2-1; TCRdb reports TRBD2, a call that lacks DNA to check it against. The CDR3 length is 17 residues. Germline-derived CDR1 and CDR2 are ENHRY and SYGVKD. CDR3 in amino acids: CAISERGLAGEGNEQYF.

This chain uses TRBV2 with TRBJ2-6; TCRdb's D call, TRBD1, is unchecked because there is no DNA. Germline V lookup: CDR1 SNHLY, CDR2 FYNNEI. The CDR3 consists of 17 residues. CDR3 sequence reads: CASSEAGGRAGANVLTF.